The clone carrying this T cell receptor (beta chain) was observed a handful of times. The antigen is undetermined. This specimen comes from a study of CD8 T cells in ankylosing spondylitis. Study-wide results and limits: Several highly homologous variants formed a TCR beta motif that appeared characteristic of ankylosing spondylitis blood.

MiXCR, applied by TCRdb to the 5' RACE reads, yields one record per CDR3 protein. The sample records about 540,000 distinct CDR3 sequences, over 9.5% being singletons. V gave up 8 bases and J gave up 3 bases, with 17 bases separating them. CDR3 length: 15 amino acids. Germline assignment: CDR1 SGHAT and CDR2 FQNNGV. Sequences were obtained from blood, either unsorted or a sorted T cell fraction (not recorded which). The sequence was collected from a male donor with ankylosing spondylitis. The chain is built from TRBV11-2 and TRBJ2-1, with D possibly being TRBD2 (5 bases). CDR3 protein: CASGGRSGYYNEQFF. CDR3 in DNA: TGTGCCAGCGGCGGAAGGAGCGGATACTACAATGAGCAGTTCTTC.